This is a list of T cell receptor beta chains from one sample in a study of shared clonotypes between healthy human individuals. Assay: immunoSEQ multiplex PCR; the TCRdb copy retains only in-frame clones and omits some. The sample lists 650,000 to 700,000 clones, roughly 91% seen once, with 34% in the top ten. Specimen: memory CD8+ T cells from PBMCs. These receptors originate from a man aged 18-30 years in good health. Some clones in this sample may be carry-over from other donors' samples. CDR3s include the opening cysteine and the closing phenylalanine or tryptophan. D genes are given only for firm matches. Part of the rows lack a size; the others show once, few, many or a class for expanded clones.

V gene,D gene,J gene,clone size,CDR3 DNA,CDR3 protein
TRBV5-1,.,TRBJ1-1,.,TGCGCCAGCAGCCCTCGGACAGCGAACACTGAAGCTTTCTTT,CASSPRTANTEAFF
TRBV19,.,TRBJ2-3,once,TGTGCCAGTAGTATCCGAACGCGGACCACAGATACGCAGTATTTT,CASSIRTRTTDTQYF
TRBV27,TRBD1,TRBJ2-1,.,TGTGCCAGCAGTTTTCGGGACAGCTACAATGAGCAGTTCTTC,CASSFRDSYNEQFF
TRBV19,.,TRBJ1-1,.,TGTGCCAGTCTCGGGGAGGAGGTCACTGAAGCTTTCTTT,CASLGEEVTEAFF
TRBV7-9,TRBD1,TRBJ1-5,few,TGTGCCAGCAGCCCAACCACAGGGGGCAGCGAGCCCCAGCATTTT,CASSPTTGGSEPQHF
TRBV27,TRBD2,TRBJ2-3,.,TGTGCCAGCAGTTTGATAGCGGGGAGCACAGATACGCAGTATTTT,CASSLIAGSTDTQYF
TRBV28,TRBD1,TRBJ2-2,.,TGTGCCGTCGAACGGGACAGGGGGGGAGGATCTGGGGAGCTGTTTTTT,CAVERDRGGGSGELFF
TRBV4-1,.,TRBJ2-7,.,TGCGCCAGCAGCCCTTCGACGGACGCCGCCTACGAGCAGTACTTC,CASSPSTDAAYEQYF
TRBV7-9,TRBD2,TRBJ2-5,.,TGTGCCAGCAGCCCCCTGTCCGGGAGGATTAATCAAGAGACCCAGTACTTC,CASSPLSGRINQETQYF
TRBV6-5,.,TRBJ2-2,.,TGTGCCAGCAGTTTGCGGGGTAGGACCGGGGAGCTGTTTTTT,CASSLRGRTGELFF
TRBV11-2,TRBD2,TRBJ2-7,.,TGTGCCAGCAGCGGAACTAGCGGGAACTCCTACGAGCAGTACTTC,CASSGTSGNSYEQYF
TRBV5-1,.,TRBJ2-5,.,TGCGCCAGCAGCTTGGCTGGCCAGCAAGAGACCCAGTACTTC,CASSLAGQQETQYF
TRBV10-3,.,TRBJ1-1,.,TGTGCCATCCAAACTCGGACGGACACTGAAGCTTTCTTT,CAIQTRTDTEAFF
TRBV14,.,TRBJ1-2,.,TGTGCCAGCAGCCAAGGGGCAGGCTATGGCTACACCTTC,CASSQGAGYGYTF
TRBV13,.,TRBJ1-4,.,TGTGCCAGCAGCTTAGAAGGGCAAATCGGCGGTGAAAAACTGTTTTTT,CASSLEGQIGGEKLFF
TRBV28,.,TRBJ2-5,once,TGTGCCAGCAGGAATAGTGGGGGGCGACAAGAGACCCAGTACTTC,CASRNSGGRQETQYF
TRBV27,.,TRBJ2-7,.,TGTGCCAGCACTCCCTTTTGGGATTCGGGCGAGCAGTACTTC,CASTPFWDSGEQYF
TRBV4-1,TRBD2,TRBJ2-2,.,TGCGCCAGCAGGGGCCACTCTAGCGGGAGGAGCACCGGGGAGCTGTTTTTT,CASRGHSSGRSTGELFF
TRBV4-1,TRBD2,TRBJ2-7,.,TGCGCCAGCAGCCAGACTAGCGCGCCGGACTACGAGCAGTACTTC,CASSQTSAPDYEQYF
TRBV6-5,.,TRBJ2-7,.,TGTGCCAGCAGTTACTCTCAGGAATCCTACGAGCAGTACTTC,CASSYSQESYEQYF
TRBV5-6,.,TRBJ2-1,.,TGTGCCAGCAGCTTGGGACGGCCCTACAATGAGCAGTTCTTC,CASSLGRPYNEQFF
TRBV27,.,TRBJ2-1,.,TGTGCCAGCAGTTTTTCGGGGCCATACAATGAGCAGTTCTTC,CASSFSGPYNEQFF
TRBV29-1,.,TRBJ2-7,.,TGCAGCGTTGTCAGCGGGACAGAATCCTACGAGCAGTACTTC,CSVVSGTESYEQYF
TRBV7-9,.,TRBJ2-7,.,TGTGCCAGCAGCTTAGACGCTTCCTACGAGCAGTACTTC,CASSLDASYEQYF